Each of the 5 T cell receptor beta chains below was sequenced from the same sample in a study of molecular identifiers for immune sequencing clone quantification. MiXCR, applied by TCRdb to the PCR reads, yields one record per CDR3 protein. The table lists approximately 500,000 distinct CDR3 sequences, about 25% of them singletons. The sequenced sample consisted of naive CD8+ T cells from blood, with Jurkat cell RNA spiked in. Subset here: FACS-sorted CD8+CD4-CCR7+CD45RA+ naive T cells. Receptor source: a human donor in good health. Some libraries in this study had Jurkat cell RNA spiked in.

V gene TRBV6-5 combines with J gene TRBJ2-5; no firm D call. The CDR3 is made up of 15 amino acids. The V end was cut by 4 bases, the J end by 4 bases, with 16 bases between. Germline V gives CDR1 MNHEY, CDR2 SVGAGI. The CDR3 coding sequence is TGTGCCAGCAGTTGGGTGGGCACTCGGGCAGAGACCCAGTACTTC. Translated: CASSWVGTRAETQYF.

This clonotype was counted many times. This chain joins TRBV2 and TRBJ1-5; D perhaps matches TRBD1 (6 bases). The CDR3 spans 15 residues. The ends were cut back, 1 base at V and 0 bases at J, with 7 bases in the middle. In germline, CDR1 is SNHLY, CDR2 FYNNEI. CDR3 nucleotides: TGTGCCAGCAGTGAAGGGACAGATAGCAATCAGCCCCAGCATTTT. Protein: CASSEGTDSNQPQHF. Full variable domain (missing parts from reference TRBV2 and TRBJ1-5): EPEVTQTPSHQVTQMGQEVILRCVPISNHLYFYWYRQILGQKVEFLVSFYNNEISEKSEIFDDQFSVERPDGSNFTLKIRSTKLEDSAMYFCASSEGTDSNQPQHFGDGTRLSIL.

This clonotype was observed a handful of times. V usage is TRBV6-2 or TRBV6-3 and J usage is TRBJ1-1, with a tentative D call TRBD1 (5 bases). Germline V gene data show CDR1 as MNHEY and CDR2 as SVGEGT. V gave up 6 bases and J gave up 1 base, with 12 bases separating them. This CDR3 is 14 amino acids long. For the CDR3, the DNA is TGTGCCAGCAGCCCAGGGCACTGGAACACTGAAGCTTTCTTT. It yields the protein CASSPGHWNTEAFF.

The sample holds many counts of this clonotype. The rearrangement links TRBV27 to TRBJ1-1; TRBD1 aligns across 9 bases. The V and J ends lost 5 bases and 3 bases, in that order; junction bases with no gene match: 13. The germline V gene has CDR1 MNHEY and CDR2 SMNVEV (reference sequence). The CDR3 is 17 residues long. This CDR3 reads CASSPQGALAWDTEAFF. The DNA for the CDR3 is TGTGCCAGCAGTCCACAGGGGGCCCTCGCCTGGGACACTGAAGCTTTCTTT.

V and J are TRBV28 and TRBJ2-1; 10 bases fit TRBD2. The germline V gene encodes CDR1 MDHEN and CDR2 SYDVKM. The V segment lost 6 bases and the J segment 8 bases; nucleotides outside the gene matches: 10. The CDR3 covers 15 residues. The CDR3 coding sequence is TGTGCCAGCAGCCTTGGACTAGCGGAGGTGGATGAGCAGTTCTTC. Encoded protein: CASSLGLAEVDEQFF.